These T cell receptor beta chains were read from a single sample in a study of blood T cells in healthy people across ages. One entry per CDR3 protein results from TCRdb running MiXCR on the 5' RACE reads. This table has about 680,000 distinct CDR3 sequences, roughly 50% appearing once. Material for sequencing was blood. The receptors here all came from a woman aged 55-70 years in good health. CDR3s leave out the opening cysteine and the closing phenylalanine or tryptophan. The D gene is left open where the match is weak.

CDR3: ASRPLGWASGSWGSYNEQF
V: TRBV11-2
D: TRBD2

CDR3: ASSYGDIQY
V: TRBV7-9
D: -

CDR3: SARDPQGGGYGYT
V: TRBV20-1
D: -

CDR3: SAVGLGGETQY
V: TRBV29-1
D: TRBD2

CDR3: SATKGGTGTPSYNSPLH
V: TRBV20-1
D: TRBD1

CDR3: ASSPRKTGGFAF
V: TRBV7-2
D: TRBD1

CDR3: ASSPTGEGEQY
V: TRBV7-3
D: -

CDR3: ASSLLTGETQY
V: TRBV5-6
D: TRBD1

CDR3: ASSLTLETQY
V: TRBV3-1
D: -

CDR3: ASGVAGTGSEQY
V: TRBV6-6
D: -

CDR3: TSSPSGPQNTEAF
V: TRBV7-2
D: -

CDR3: AWETGIEQF
V: TRBV30
D: -

CDR3: ASRVIAGSTDTQY
V: TRBV5-1
D: TRBD2

CDR3: ASSKGQRPLYEQY
V: TRBV7-9
D: -

CDR3: ASSFRGDEQF
V: TRBV6-2/TRBV6-3
D: -

CDR3: ASSPRQGQSDTQY
V: TRBV18
D: TRBD1

CDR3: ASSLVRADYGYT
V: TRBV5-1
D: -

CDR3: SATGTSGNYEQF
V: TRBV20-1
D: TRBD2

CDR3: ASSFWGKTEAF
V: TRBV7-2
D: -

CDR3: ASSFWGNEQF
V: TRBV12-3/TRBV12-4
D: -

CDR3: ASSSRGLGETQY
V: TRBV13
D: TRBD1

CDR3: ASSPLPETQY
V: TRBV12-3/TRBV12-4
D: -

CDR3: ASSLAGTEYDIQY
V: TRBV7-2
D: -